What follows is one TCR beta chain and its context. The antigen remains undetermined. Trimming cost V 1 base and J 3 bases, with 13 bases left between them. Germline-derived CDR1 and CDR2 are DFQATT and SNEGSKA (reference sequence). The CDR3 length is 14 residues. The data derive from a study of CD8 T cells in ankylosing spondylitis. The TCR beta libraries were generated through quantitative 5'-RACE incorporating molecular barcodes. TCRdb ran MiXCR on the 5' RACE reads and lists one entry per CDR3 protein. Of fewer than 750,000 distinct CDR3 sequences detected, around 20% appear once; the ten largest clones hold under 20%. Study-wide findings and caveats: Clones linked to disease, bearing a CD8+ phenotype, were relatively rare in peripheral blood. There was a TCR beta motif, made of several highly homologous variants, that appeared characteristic of ankylosing spondylitis blood. Previously reported in reactive arthritis synovial fluid and blood were some of the motif variants. As reported, disease-linked clones showed significant enrichment in matched ankylosing spondylitis synovial fluid.

This rearrangement joins TRBV20-1 to TRBJ2-7; D is uncertain. Source material: blood, either unsorted or a sorted T cell fraction (not recorded which). This receptor was obtained from a male donor with ankylosing spondylitis. This CDR3 reads CSARGATSFYEQYF. The CDR3 coding sequence is TGCAGTGCTAGAGGAGCCACTTCATTCTACGAGCAGTACTTC.